A single sample is the source of the 13 T cell receptor beta chains below, sequenced in a study of human T cells and chemical hapten exposure. From the RACE reads, TCRdb called clonotypes with MiXCR, one entry per CDR3 protein. Here the sample spans 150,000 to 200,000 distinct CDR3 sequences, nearly 30% being singletons. The sample's time point: pre-sensitization, week 0. Treatment noted: therapeutic diphenylcyclopropenone sensitization with weekly scalp DPC. This sample comprised whole blood, obtained in connection with sensitization to the hapten diphenylcyclopropenone (DPC). The receptors were sampled from a woman aged 25 to 39 with alopecia areata. Some clones in this sample may be carry-over from other donors' samples.

This clonotype was seen more than once but under ten times. The J gene is TRBJ2-2, the V gene TRBV10-3; 11 bases fit TRBD2. Germline CDR1 is ENHRY and CDR2 is SYGVKD. The J segment lost 3 bases and the V segment lost 6 bases, leaving 3 bases of the junction unmatched. CDR3 length equals 15 residues. This chain's CDR3 is CAISGLAGDTGELFF. The DNA for the CDR3 is TGTGCCATCAGCGGACTAGCGGGTGACACCGGGGAGCTGTTTTTT.

The chain employs TRBV6-6 and TRBJ2-5, with 9 bases that match TRBD2. Germline values: CDR1 MNHNY, CDR2 SVGAGI (reference sequence). This CDR3 contains 16 residues. The V segment lost 2 bases and the J segment 4 bases; nucleotides outside the gene matches: 8. The CDR3 nucleotides are TGTGCCAGCAGTTACGGGATAGCGGGGGACCGAGAGACCCAGTACTTC. This sequence encodes CASSYGIAGDRETQYF.

This clonotype was seen more than once but under ten times. CDR3 residues: CASSLASSTNEQFF. For the CDR3, the DNA is TGTGCCAGCAGTTTGGCTAGTTCGACCAATGAGCAGTTCTTC. The chain links TRBV12-3 or TRBV12-4 to TRBJ2-1; unclear D gene. This CDR3 is built from 14 residues. The ends were cut back, 3 bases at V and 6 bases at J, with 12 bases in the middle.

The chain combines TRBV5-1 with TRBJ1-4; the D is unclear. Germline V lookup: CDR1 SGHRS, CDR2 YFSETQ. Between the trimmed V and J ends, which lost 4 bases and 8 bases, there was a span of 15 bases. This CDR3 is built from 14 residues. DNA of the CDR3: TGCGCCAGCAGCCCGATATTCGGCCGCGAAAAACTGTTTTTT. It codes for CASSPIFGREKLFF. Together with reference TRBV5-1 and TRBJ1-4, the CDR3 gives the full variable domain: KAGVTQTPRYLIKTRGQQVTLSCSPISGHRSVSWYQQTPGQGLQFLFEYFSETQRNKGNFPGRFSGRQFSNSRSEMNVSTLELGDSALYLCASSPIFGREKLFFGSGTQLSVL.

This clonotype has just a few counts. This sequence joins TRBV28 and TRBJ2-2, with 8 nucleotides matching TRBD2. CDR1 is MDHEN, CDR2 SYDVKM, per germline. V gave up 5 bases and J gave up 3 bases; unmatched junction bases: 5. The CDR3 loop spans 15 amino acids. CDR3 loop: CASSRGGADTGELFF. The CDR3 region has the DNA TGTGCCAGCAGTCGGGGGGGGGCTGACACCGGGGAGCTGTTTTTT.

The sample holds a few counts of this clonotype. The rearrangement uses TRBV28 and TRBJ1-6; D is undetermined. Between the trimmed V and J ends, which lost 2 bases and 7 bases, there was a span of 12 bases. Germline V CDR1 and CDR2: MDHEN, SYDVKM. This CDR3 comprises 15 residues. CDR3 DNA: TGTGCCAGCAGTTTACCTACTACGGCGAATTCACCCCTCCACTTT. Its protein product is CASSLPTTANSPLHF.

The sample holds a few counts of this clonotype. CDR3 in amino acids: CASSLGTLAGGRSYEQYF. The CDR3 region has the DNA TGCGCCAGCAGCTTGGGGACACTAGCGGGAGGCAGATCCTACGAGCAGTACTTC. The chain joins TRBV5-1 to TRBJ2-7; 12 bases line up with TRBD2. The germline CDR1 and CDR2 sequences are SGHRS and YFSETQ. V shed 0 bases, J shed 1 base, and the junction held 8 bases outside the gene matches. The CDR3 sequence is 18 residues long.

CDR3 sequence (DNA): TGTGCCAGCACAACCAAGGACGAACTAGTATGGGGCTACACCTTC. Encoded protein: CASTTKDELVWGYTF. The chain combines TRBV18 with TRBJ1-2; D is undetermined. The CDR3 consists of 15 residues. V was clipped by 8 bases and J by 8 bases, with 24 bases between them. The germline V gene encodes CDR1 KGHSH and CDR2 LQKENI.

This clonotype was seen only once. V usage is TRBV4-1 and J usage is TRBJ2-3; D remains unclear. V was clipped by 0 bases and J by 5 bases, with 12 bases between them. Germline loops: CDR1 MGHRA, CDR2 YSYEKL. This CDR3 has 15 amino acids. CDR3 region: CASSQDWAGVDTQYF. CDR3 nucleotides: TGCGCCAGCAGCCAAGATTGGGCAGGTGTAGATACGCAGTATTTT.

This chain joins TRBV2 and TRBJ2-1, with D perhaps TRBD2 (5 bases). There are 14 residues in the CDR3. V was clipped by 9 bases and J by 7 bases, with 19 bases between them. Germline-derived CDR1 and CDR2 are SNHLY and FYNNEI. CDR3 coding DNA: TGTGCCAGTCGGAGGCGGAGCGGTGCGAATGAGCAGTTCTTC. Protein product: CASRRRSGANEQFF.

This clonotype appeared many times. This chain connects TRBV5-1 to TRBJ1-5, with 7 bases identical to TRBD1. Losses at the gene ends were 5 bases for V and 4 bases for J; bases not matched to a gene: 3. Germline V gene lookup returns CDR1 SGHRS and CDR2 YFSETQ. CDR3 size: 13 residues. The CDR3 region is CASSPQGNQPQHF. DNA for the CDR3: TGCGCCAGCAGTCCACAGGGGAATCAGCCCCAGCATTTT.

In its sample, this clonotype was seen a few times. The rearrangement links TRBV4-3 to TRBJ2-7, with 7 bases matching TRBD2. This CDR3 region has 13 residues. The junction had 2 bases not matched to a gene; V was cut back by 4 bases and J by 2 bases. Germline-derived CDR1 and CDR2 are LGHNA and YSLEER. CDR3 sequence: CASSRDYTYEQYF. CDR3 in DNA: TGCGCCAGCAGCCGGGACTACACCTACGAGCAGTACTTC.

The genes are TRBV28 and TRBJ2-2, with D unresolved. This CDR3 spans 13 amino acids. The V end was cut by 7 bases, the J end by 4 bases, with 10 bases between. The germline V gene encodes CDR1 MDHEN and CDR2 SYDVKM. DNA of the CDR3: TGTGCCAGCATAAGCCCAGTCACCGGGGAGCTGTTTTTT. It encodes CASISPVTGELFF.